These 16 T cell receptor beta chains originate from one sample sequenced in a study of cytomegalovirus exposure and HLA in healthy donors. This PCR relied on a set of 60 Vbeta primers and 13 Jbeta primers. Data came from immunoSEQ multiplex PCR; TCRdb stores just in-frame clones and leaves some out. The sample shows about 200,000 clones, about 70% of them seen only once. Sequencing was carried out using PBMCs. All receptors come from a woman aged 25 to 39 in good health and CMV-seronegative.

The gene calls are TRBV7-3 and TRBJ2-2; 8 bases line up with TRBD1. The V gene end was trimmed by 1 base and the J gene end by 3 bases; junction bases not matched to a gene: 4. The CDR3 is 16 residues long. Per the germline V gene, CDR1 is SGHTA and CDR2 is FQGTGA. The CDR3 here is CASSLNYRGDTGELFF. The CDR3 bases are TGTGCCAGCAGCTTAAATTACAGGGGGGACACCGGGGAGCTGTTTTTT. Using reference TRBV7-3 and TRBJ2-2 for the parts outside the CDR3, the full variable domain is GAGVSQTPSNKVTEKGKYVELRCDPISGHTALYWYRQSLGQGPEFLIYFQGTGAADDSGLPNDRFFAVRPEGSVSTLKIQRTERGDSAVYLCASSLNYRGDTGELFFGEGSRLTVL.

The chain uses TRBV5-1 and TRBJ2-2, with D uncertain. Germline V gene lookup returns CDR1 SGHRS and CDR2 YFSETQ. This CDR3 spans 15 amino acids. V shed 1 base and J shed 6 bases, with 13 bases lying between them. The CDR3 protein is CASSLLQSRSGELFF. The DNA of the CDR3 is TGCGCCAGCAGCTTGTTACAGTCTCGCTCCGGGGAGCTGTTTTTT.

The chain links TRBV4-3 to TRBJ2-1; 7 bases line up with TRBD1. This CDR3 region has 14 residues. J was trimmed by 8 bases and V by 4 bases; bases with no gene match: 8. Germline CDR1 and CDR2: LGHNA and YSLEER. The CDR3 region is CASSPSRGGHEQFF. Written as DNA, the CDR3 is TGCGCCAGCAGCCCCTCGAGAGGGGGCCATGAGCAGTTCTTC.

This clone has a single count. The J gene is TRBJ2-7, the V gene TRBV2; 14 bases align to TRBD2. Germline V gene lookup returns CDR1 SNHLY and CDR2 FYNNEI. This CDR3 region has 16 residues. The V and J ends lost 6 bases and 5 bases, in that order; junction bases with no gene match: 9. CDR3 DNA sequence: TGTGCCAGCAGAGACATGACTAGCGGGGGGGCCCACGAGCAGTACTTC. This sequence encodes CASRDMTSGGAHEQYF.

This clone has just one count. The CDR3 nucleotides are TGTGCCAGCAGCTGGAGGGAGACCCAGTACTTC. Its translation: CASSWRETQYF. This chain joins TRBV7-2 and TRBJ2-5, with a weak D call TRBD2 (5 bases). The V end was cut by 4 bases, the J end by 5 bases, with 5 bases between. From germline, CDR1 is SGHTA and CDR2 FQGNSA. There are 11 residues in the CDR3.

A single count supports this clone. The CDR3 reads CASSLFAGNEAFF. Here the CDR3 DNA reads TGTGCCAGCAGCTTATTCGCCGGTAATGAAGCTTTCTTT. The rearrangement links TRBV7-3 to TRBJ1-1; D unresolved. CDR1 and CDR2 (germline): SGHTA, FQGTGA. V lost 2 bases and J 7 bases, leaving 11 bases between the germline ends. The CDR3 runs to 13 residues.

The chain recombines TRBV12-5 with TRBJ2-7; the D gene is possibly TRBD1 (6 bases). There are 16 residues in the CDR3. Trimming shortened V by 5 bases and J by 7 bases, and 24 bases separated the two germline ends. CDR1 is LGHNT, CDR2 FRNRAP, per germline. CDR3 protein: CASGPEKGHQPREQYF. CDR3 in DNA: TGTGCTAGTGGTCCAGAGAAGGGACACCAACCAAGGGAGCAGTACTTC.

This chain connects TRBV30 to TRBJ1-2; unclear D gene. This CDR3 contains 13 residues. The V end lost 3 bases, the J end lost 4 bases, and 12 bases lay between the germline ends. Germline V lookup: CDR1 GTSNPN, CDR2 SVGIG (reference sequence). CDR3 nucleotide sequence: TGTGCCTGGAGGTTGCCAGGAGGCTATGGCTACACCTTC. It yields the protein CAWRLPGGYGYTF. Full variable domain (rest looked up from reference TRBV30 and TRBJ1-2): SQTIHQWPATLVQPVGSPLSLECTVEGTSNPNLYWYRQAAGRGLQLLFYSVGIGQISSEVPQNLSASRPQDRQFILSSKKLLLSDSGFYLCAWRLPGGYGYTFGSGTRLTVV.

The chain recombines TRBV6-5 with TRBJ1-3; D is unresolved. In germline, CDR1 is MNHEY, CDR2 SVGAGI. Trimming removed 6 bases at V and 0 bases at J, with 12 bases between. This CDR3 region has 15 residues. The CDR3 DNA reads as TGTGCCAGCAGCCCTGGTTTCAGCTCTGGAAACACCATATATTTT. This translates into CASSPGFSSGNTIYF.

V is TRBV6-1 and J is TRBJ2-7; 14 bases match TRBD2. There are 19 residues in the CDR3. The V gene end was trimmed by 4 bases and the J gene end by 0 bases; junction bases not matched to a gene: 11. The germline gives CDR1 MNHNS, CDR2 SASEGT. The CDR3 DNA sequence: TGTGCCAGCAGTGGGCCCGGGACTAGCGGGAGCCCAGGCTCCTACGAGCAGTACTTC. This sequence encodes CASSGPGTSGSPGSYEQYF.

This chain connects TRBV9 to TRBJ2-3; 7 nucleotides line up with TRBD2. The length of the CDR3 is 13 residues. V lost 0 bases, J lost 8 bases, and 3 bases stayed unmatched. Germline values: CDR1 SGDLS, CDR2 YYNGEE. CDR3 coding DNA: TGTGCCAGCAGCGTAGTAGTAGCGGGTACGCAGTATTTT. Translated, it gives CASSVVVAGTQYF.

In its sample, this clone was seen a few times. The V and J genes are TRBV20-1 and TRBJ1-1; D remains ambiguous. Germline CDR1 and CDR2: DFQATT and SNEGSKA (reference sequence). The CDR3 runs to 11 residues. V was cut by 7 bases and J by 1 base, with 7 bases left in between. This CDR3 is CSGAGNTEAFF. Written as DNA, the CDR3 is TGCAGTGGGGCAGGGAACACTGAAGCTTTCTTT.

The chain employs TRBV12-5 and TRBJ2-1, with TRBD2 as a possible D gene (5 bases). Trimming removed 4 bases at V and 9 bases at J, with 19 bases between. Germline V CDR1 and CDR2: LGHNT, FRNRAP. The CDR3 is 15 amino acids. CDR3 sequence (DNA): TGTGCTAGTGGTTCCGGGATAGCCGGGTTCGGTGAGCAGTTCTTC. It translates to CASGSGIAGFGEQFF.

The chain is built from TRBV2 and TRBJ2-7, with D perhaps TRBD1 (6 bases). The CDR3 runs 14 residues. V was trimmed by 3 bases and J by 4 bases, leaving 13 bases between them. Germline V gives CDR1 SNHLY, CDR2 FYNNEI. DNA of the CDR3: TGTGCCAGCAGTGAGGTGGGGCAGGGGTACGAGCAGTACTTC. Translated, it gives CASSEVGQGYEQYF.

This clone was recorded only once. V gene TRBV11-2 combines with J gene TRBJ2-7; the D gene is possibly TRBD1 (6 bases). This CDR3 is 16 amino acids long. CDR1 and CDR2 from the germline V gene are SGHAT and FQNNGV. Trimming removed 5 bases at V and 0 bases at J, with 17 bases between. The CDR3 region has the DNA TGTGCCAGCAGCCCCCGACAGGCCCGGAGCTCCTACGAGCAGTACTTC. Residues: CASSPRQARSSYEQYF.

The CDR3 protein is CASSPQRLSGTGSSPLHF. The CDR3 DNA sequence: TGTGCCAGCTCACCACAACGTTTATCCGGGACAGGGAGTTCACCCCTCCACTTT. The chain has TRBV18 and TRBJ1-6; 9 bases line up with TRBD1. This CDR3 has 18 residues. Trimming took 1 base from V and 9 from J; bases not matched to a gene: 13. Germline V gives CDR1 KGHSH, CDR2 LQKENI.